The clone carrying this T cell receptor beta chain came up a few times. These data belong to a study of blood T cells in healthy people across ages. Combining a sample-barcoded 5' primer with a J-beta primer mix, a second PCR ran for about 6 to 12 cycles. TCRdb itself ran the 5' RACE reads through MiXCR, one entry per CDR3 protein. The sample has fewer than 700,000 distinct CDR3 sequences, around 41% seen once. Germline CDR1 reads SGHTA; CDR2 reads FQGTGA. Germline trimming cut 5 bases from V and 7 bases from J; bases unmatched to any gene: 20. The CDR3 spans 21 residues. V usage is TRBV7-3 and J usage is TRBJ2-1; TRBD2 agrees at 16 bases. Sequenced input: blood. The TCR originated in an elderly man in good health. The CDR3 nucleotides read TGTGCCAGCAGCCCGACCCCGGGGGGACTAGCGGGAGGGCGACGTATTAATGAGCAGTTCTTC. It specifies CASSPTPGGLAGGRRINEQFF.